A selection of T cell receptor beta chains follows, all from one sample in a study of blood T cell repertoires in COVID-19. The assay was immunoSEQ multiplex PCR, and TCRdb's table has in-frame clones only and misses some. The data contain tens of thousands of clones, 83% of them singletons. Sequencing used peripheral blood. The receptors originated from an older woman with acute or convalescent COVID-19. Both conserved end residues are part of each CDR3. A D gene is named only where the DNA matches it firmly. Some rows have no size entry. The others give once, few or many, or a class for an expanded clone.

TRBV3-1/TRBV3-2,TRBJ1-1,.,few,TGTGCCAGCAGCATCAAAGGGGGAACCACTGAAGCTTTCTTT,CASSIKGGTTEAFF
TRBV30,TRBJ1-1,.,.,TGTGCCTGGAGGACGGGGTTCGGCACTGAAGCTTTCTTT,CAWRTGFGTEAFF
TRBV10-3,TRBJ2-7,TRBD2,.,TGTGCCATCAGTGGGGGGGAGGGAGTAAACTACGAGCAGTACTTC,CAISGGEGVNYEQYF
TRBV7-9,TRBJ2-7,TRBD2,.,TGTGCCAGCAGCTCACTAGCGGGGGGGCTGTTCGAGCAGTACTTC,CASSSLAGGLFEQYF
TRBV7-2,TRBJ2-3,TRBD2,.,TGTGCCAGCAGCTTAGGCGGACTAGCGGGGGCCCTGGATACGCAGTATTTT,CASSLGGLAGALDTQYF
TRBV13,TRBJ1-2,.,few,TGTGCCAGCAGCCCCGGAGGGACCCCCAGGAGCTACACCTTC,CASSPGGTPRSYTF
TRBV6-5,TRBJ1-6,TRBD1,.,TGTGCCAGCGACAGGGGAGGTTCCTATAATTCACCCCTCCACTTT,CASDRGGSYNSPLHF
TRBV2,TRBJ2-1,.,.,TGTGCCATGAGTGACCGGGGGGCCGGTGAGCAGTTCTTC,CAMSDRGAGEQFF
TRBV19,TRBJ1-6,.,.,TGTGCCAGTAGCATTCTTGGGGGGTTAGAAGATTCACCCCTCCACTTT,CASSILGGLEDSPLHF
TRBV30,TRBJ1-6,.,.,TGTGCCTGGAGTGTAAGGGCGGACACACGGGCTTCACCCCTCCACTTT,CAWSVRADTRASPLHF